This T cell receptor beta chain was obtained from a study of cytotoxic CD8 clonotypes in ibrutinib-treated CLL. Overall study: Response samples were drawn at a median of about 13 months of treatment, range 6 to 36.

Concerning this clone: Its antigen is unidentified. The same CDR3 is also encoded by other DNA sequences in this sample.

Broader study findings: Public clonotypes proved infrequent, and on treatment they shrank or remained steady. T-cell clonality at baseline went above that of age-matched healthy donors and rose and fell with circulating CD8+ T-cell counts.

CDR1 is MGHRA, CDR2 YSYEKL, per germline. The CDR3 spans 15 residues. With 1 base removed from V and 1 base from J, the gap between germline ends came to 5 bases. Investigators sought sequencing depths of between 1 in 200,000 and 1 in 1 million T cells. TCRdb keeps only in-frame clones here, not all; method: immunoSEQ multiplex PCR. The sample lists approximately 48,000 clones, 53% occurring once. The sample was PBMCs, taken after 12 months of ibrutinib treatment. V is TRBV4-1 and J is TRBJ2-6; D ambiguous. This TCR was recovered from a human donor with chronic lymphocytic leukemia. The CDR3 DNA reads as TGCGCCAGCAGCCAAGCCCAGTCTGGGGCCAACGTCCTGACTTTC. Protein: CASSQAQSGANVLTF.